This T cell receptor beta chain was documented in a study of control samples from healthy donors and cancer patients. The CDR3 sequence is 13 residues long. With V trimmed by 4 bases and J by 3 bases, 3 bases remained unmatched. The germline gives CDR1 SGHNT, CDR2 YYREEE (reference sequence). Sequencing used immunoSEQ multiplex PCR; TCRdb keeps in-frame clones, though not all of them. The repertoire holds 170,000 or so clones, with over 85% as singletons. What was sequenced was blood. This clonotype was obtained from a man under 40 in good health. V and J are TRBV5-4 and TRBJ1-2; 7 bases agree with TRBD1. The CDR3 loop is CASSRGQDYGYTF. The CDR3 DNA sequence: TGTGCCAGCAGCCGAGGACAGGACTATGGCTACACCTTC.